This T cell receptor (beta chain) was documented in a study of T cell responses to AZD1222 COVID-19 vaccine. The V and J ends lost 8 bases and 8 bases respectively, with 18 bases between them. CDR3 length: 12 residues. Germline values: CDR1 GTSNPN, CDR2 SVGIG (reference sequence). Repertoires were generated with immunoSEQ multiplex PCR, while TCRdb's copy carries only in-frame clones and drops some. The repertoire holds about 120,000 clones, around 91% seen once, with 3.1% in the top ten. This chain joins TRBV30 and TRBJ1-2; D is possibly TRBD1 (6 bases). This specimen was peripheral blood, taken on day 0 of AZD1222 vaccination. This receptor was obtained from an adult in good health. CDR3: CAGTPPGGGYTF. DNA of the CDR3: TGTGCCGGCACGCCCCCCGGGGGCGGCTACACCTTC.